A selection of T cell receptor beta chains follows, all from one sample in a study of blood T cells in healthy people across ages. MiXCR, applied by TCRdb to the 5' RACE reads, yields one record per CDR3 protein. Of approximately 960,000 distinct CDR3 sequences detected, 25% to 30% appear once; the ten largest clones hold roughly a tenth. These data were also filed under a second study, of T cells of mothers and their children.

The sequencing input was blood. The receptors shown here come from a woman between 35 and 50 years old in good health. The CDR3 runs from the conserved cysteine through the conserved F or W. D genes are given only for firm matches. The listing skips clone size in some rows; elsewhere it reads once, few, many or a size class.

v_call	clone_size	j_call	d_call	cdr3_aa	cdr3_nt
TRBV5-1	NA	TRBJ2-7	TRBD1	CASSLQGAPEQYF	TGCGCCAGCAGCTTGCAGGGGGCACCCGAGCAGTACTTC
TRBV12-3/TRBV12-4	NA	TRBJ1-2	NA	CASRHTRMGYGYTF	TGTGCCAGCAGACATACTCGGATGGGCTATGGCTACACCTTC
TRBV10-3	NA	TRBJ2-7	NA	CAISVGRGTYEQYF	TGTGCCATCAGTGTGGGTAGGGGCACCTACGAGCAGTACTTC
TRBV6-5	many	TRBJ2-7	TRBD1	CASSSRDSSYEQYF	TGTGCCAGCAGCTCCCGGGACAGCTCCTACGAGCAGTACTTC
TRBV7-2	NA	TRBJ2-5	TRBD1	CASRTGFEQYF	TGTGCCAGCAGGACAGGGTTTGAGCAGTACTTC
TRBV10-3	many	TRBJ2-7	NA	CAISEERVALYEQYF	TGTGCCATCAGTGAGGAGAGGGTCGCCCTCTACGAGCAGTACTTC
TRBV20-1	NA	TRBJ2-5	TRBD1	CSASSKGQDWETQYF	TGCAGTGCTAGTTCGAAGGGACAGGATTGGGAGACCCAGTACTTC
TRBV6-1	NA	TRBJ2-1	TRBD2	CASSEAWGGYNEQCF	TGTGCCAGCAGTGAAGCATGGGGGGGTTACAATGAGCAGTGCTTC
TRBV20-1	NA	TRBJ2-4	TRBD1	CSARGLGYF	TGCAGTGCCAGGGGGCTGGGGTACTTC
TRBV7-2	many	TRBJ2-5	NA	CASSLSPSVEQYF	TGTGCCAGCAGCTTAAGCCCGTCTGTAGAGCAGTACTTC
TRBV7-2	few	TRBJ1-5	NA	CASSPRTVQHF	TGTGCCAGCAGCCCCAGGACAGTGCAGCATTTT
TRBV5-1	NA	TRBJ2-7	TRBD1	CASSWSTGGYEQYF	TGCGCCAGCAGCTGGTCAACAGGGGGCTACGAGCAGTACTTC
TRBV2	few	TRBJ2-5	NA	CASSEEWASGETQYF	TGTGCCAGCAGTGAAGAATGGGCAAGCGGGGAGACCCAGTACTTC
TRBV18	many	TRBJ2-7	TRBD1	CASSPGQGAYEQYF	TGTGCTAGCAGCCCGGGACAGGGGGCTTACGAGCAGTACTTC
TRBV20-1	NA	TRBJ1-5	NA	CGARTSSNQPQHF	TGCGGTGCTAGGACTTCCAGCAATCAGCCCCAGCATTTT
TRBV30	NA	TRBJ2-7	NA	CAWSVRAGIYEQYF	TGTGCCTGGAGTGTGAGGGCAGGGATCTACGAGCAGTACTTC
TRBV20-1	many	TRBJ2-1	NA	CSARGSGANGESYNEQFF	TGCAGTGCTAGAGGTTCGGGTGCTAACGGGGAATCCTACAATGAGCAGTTCTTC
TRBV6-5	NA	TRBJ2-7	TRBD1	CASSYLATGGTGEQYF	TGTGCCAGCAGTTATCTTGCGACAGGGGGAACGGGCGAGCAGTACTTC
TRBV9	few	TRBJ2-1	NA	CASSVYREGSYNEQFF	TGTGCCAGCAGCGTTTACAGGGAGGGCTCCTACAATGAGCAGTTCTTC
TRBV7-6	NA	TRBJ2-1	TRBD2	CASSSPSGGPDSSYNEQFF	TGTGCCAGCAGCTCCCCCAGCGGGGGTCCCGACAGCTCCTACAATGAGCAGTTCTTC
TRBV4-3	few	TRBJ1-5	TRBD1	CASSHRTGPYQPQHF	TGCGCCAGCAGCCATCGGACAGGGCCCTATCAGCCCCAGCATTTT
TRBV11-2	few	TRBJ2-1	TRBD2	CASSMAQASGGAEQFF	TGTGCCAGCAGTATGGCCCAGGCTAGCGGGGGGGCTGAGCAGTTCTTC
TRBV7-2	NA	TRBJ1-5	NA	CASSLAYSSGQPQHF	TGTGCCAGCAGCTTAGCCTACAGCTCTGGTCAGCCCCAGCATTTT
TRBV7-2	NA	TRBJ1-2	NA	CASSRFEDPYTF	TGTGCCAGCAGCCGCTTCGAGGACCCCTACACCTTC
TRBV9	NA	TRBJ2-3	NA	CASSVEREGLDTQYF	TGTGCCAGCAGCGTAGAACGAGAGGGGCTAGATACGCAGTATTTT
TRBV29-1	NA	TRBJ2-7	TRBD1	CSVRGLYEQYF	TGCAGTGTAAGGGGGCTCTACGAGCAGTACTTC
TRBV18	few	TRBJ1-1	TRBD1	CASSPQGAEAFF	TGTGCCAGCTCACCCCAGGGGGCTGAAGCTTTCTTT
TRBV28	NA	TRBJ2-3	NA	CASSLSALRADTQYF	TGTGCCAGCAGTTTATCAGCCCTCCGGGCAGATACGCAGTATTTT
TRBV20-1	few	TRBJ2-1	TRBD2	CSARETSGEYNEQFF	TGCAGTGCTAGAGAAACTAGCGGGGAGTATAATGAGCAGTTCTTC
TRBV7-8	NA	TRBJ2-6	NA	CASSQLGRSGANVLTF	TGTGCCAGCAGCCAACTTGGGCGCTCTGGGGCCAACGTCCTGACTTTC
TRBV20-1	few	TRBJ2-7	NA	CSARDPQGRAYEQYF	TGCAGTGCTAGAGATCCACAGGGCAGGGCCTACGAGCAGTACTTC